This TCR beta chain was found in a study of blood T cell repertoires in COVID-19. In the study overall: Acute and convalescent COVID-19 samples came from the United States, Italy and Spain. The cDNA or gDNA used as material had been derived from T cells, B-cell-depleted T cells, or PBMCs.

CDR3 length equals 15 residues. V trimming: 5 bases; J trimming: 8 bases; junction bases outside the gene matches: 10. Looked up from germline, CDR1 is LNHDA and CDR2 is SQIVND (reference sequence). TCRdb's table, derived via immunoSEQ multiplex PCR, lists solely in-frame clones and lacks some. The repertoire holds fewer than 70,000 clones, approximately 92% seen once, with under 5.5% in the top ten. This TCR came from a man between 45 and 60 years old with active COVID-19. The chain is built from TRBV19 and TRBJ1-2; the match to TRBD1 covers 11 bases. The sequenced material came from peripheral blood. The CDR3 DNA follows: TGTGCCAGTAGTGTGGACAGGGGGCGCATGGAAGGCTACACCTTC. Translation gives CASSVDRGRMEGYTF.